The clone carrying this T cell receptor beta chain was seen a single time. The data derive from a study of blood T cell repertoires in COVID-19. This CDR3 spans 13 amino acids. V lost 4 bases and J lost 1, with 7 bases in between. The germline CDR1 and CDR2 sequences are MNHEY and SVGAGI. The repertoire was sequenced with immunoSEQ multiplex PCR; TCRdb's copy has only in-frame clones and lacks some. This sample has about 250,000 clones, with about four fifths found just once. The chain combines TRBV6-5 with TRBJ2-5; D is perhaps TRBD2 (5 bases). This receptor was identified in a man aged 45-65 years who had recovered from COVID-19. Input material: PBMCs or T cells enriched from blood (not recorded which). CDR3 residues: CASSLSGQETQYF. In nucleotides, the CDR3 is TGTGCCAGCAGTTTGAGCGGCCAAGAGACCCAGTACTTC.